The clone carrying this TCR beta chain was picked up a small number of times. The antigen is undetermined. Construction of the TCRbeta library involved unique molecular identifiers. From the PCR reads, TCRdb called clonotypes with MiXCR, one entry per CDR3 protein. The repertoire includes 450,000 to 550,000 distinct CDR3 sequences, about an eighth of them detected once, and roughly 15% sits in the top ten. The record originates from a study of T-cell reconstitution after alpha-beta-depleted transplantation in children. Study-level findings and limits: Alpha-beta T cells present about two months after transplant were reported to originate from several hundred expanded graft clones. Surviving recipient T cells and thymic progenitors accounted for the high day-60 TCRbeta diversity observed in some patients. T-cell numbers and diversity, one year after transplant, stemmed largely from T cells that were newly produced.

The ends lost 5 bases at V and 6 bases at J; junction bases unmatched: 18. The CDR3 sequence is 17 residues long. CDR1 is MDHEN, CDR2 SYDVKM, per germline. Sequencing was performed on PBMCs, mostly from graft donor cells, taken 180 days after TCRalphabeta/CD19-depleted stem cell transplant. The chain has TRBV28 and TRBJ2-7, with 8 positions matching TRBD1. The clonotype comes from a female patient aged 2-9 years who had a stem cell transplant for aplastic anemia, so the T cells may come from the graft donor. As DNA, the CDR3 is TGTGCCAGCAGTCAACTTCGGTTTGGGACAGGTACATTCGAGCAGTACTTC. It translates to CASSQLRFGTGTFEQYF.